The clone carrying this T cell receptor beta chain was observed a handful of times. Its target is not known. This entry is derived from a study of T cells after yellow fever vaccination. General study points: A limited proportion of clonotypes was detected within both the CD4 and CD8 compartments. Any FACS-sorted repertoire could hold abundant clonotypes that contaminate it from the bulk population.

Synthesis of TCR cDNA relied on 5'RACE template switching, which attached a universal primer site and UMIs. MiXCR, run by TCRdb on the 5' RACE reads, gives a single entry per CDR3 protein. The sample includes nearly 550,000 distinct CDR3 sequences, over 15% seen only once; the top ten take 13% to 15%. The receptor comes from a man aged 25 to 45 who received the YFV17D yellow fever vaccine. This specimen was PBMCs, taken 15 days after the yellow fever booster vaccination.

In nucleotides, the CDR3 is TGTGCCAGCGGACCACAGGGTGCCCACGAGCAGTACTTC. This codes for CASGPQGAHEQYF. J is TRBJ2-7 and V is TRBV7-9, with D tentatively TRBD1 (6 bases). Trimming left V 8 bases short and J 5 bases short, with 16 bases between. Germline V gene sequence: CDR1 SEHNR, CDR2 FQNEAQ (reference sequence). CDR3 length: 13 amino acids.